The 32 T cell receptor beta chains reported below all come from one sample, sequenced in a study of beta chain features in type 1 diabetes. Their specific antigens are unknown. Findings and limits, study-wide: Shortening that was moderate but significant affected the TCRB CDR3s of Type 1 diabetes patients in all four CD4+ subsets.

Reverse transcription of all isolated RNA meant that expressed TCRB transcripts were sequenced. Generated by immunoSEQ multiplex PCR, the TCRdb table keeps only in-frame clones and is missing some. The sample lists 630,000 or so clones; about 14% were seen once. The sample comprised naive CD4+ T cells from blood. These receptors were obtained from a man between 18 and 29 years old with type 1 diabetes.

Notes on this clone: This same CDR3 is encoded by further DNA sequences in the sample. V usage is TRBV9 and J usage is TRBJ2-1, with D perhaps given as TRBD1 or TRBD2 (7 bases each). The germline CDR1 and CDR2 sequences are SGDLS and YYNGEE. The length of the CDR3 is 15 residues. Trimming took off 2 bases at V and 6 bases at J, with 15 bases between the two ends. This CDR3 reads CASSVQGGFGNEQFF. For the CDR3, the DNA is TGTGCCAGCAGCGTTCAGGGGGGGTTCGGCAATGAGCAGTTCTTC.

The chain links TRBV30 to TRBJ1-3; no definite D call. Trimming took off 0 bases at V and 4 bases at J, with 13 bases between the two ends. CDR1 GTSNPN and CDR2 SVGIG come from the germline V gene (reference sequence). This CDR3 is 15 amino acids long. The CDR3 coding sequence is TGTGCCTGGAGTGTAGGGCCGGCAGCCGGAAACACCATATATTTT. It translates to CAWSVGPAAGNTIYF.

The chain carries TRBV7-2 and TRBJ1-1, with no clear D. The CDR3 runs 14 residues. The V end lost 0 bases, the J end lost 4 bases, and 9 bases lay between the germline ends. Germline CDR1 SGHTA, CDR2 FQGNSA. DNA for the CDR3: TGTGCCAGCAGCTTAGCAGGAAGAAGCACTGAAGCTTTCTTT. This sequence encodes CASSLAGRSTEAFF.

In this sample, this clone turned up a few times. The CDR3 sequence: CASSVGGQGYGYTF. The CDR3 DNA reads TGTGCCAGCAGTGTGGGAGGACAGGGCTATGGCTACACCTTC. V is TRBV2 and J is TRBJ1-2; 8 bases are shared with TRBD1. The CDR3 sequence is 14 residues long. Germline CDR1 and CDR2: SNHLY and FYNNEI. V trimming: 4 bases; J trimming: 4 bases; junction bases outside the gene matches: 5.

The chain is built from TRBV30 and TRBJ1-2; 8 positions agree with TRBD1. With 1 base clipped from V and 4 bases from J, the junction kept 11 bases outside the gene matches. The germline CDR1 and CDR2 sequences are GTSNPN and SVGIG (reference sequence). The CDR3 length is 16 residues. The chain's CDR3 is CAWSAKGDRGGYGYTF. In DNA, the CDR3 is TGTGCCTGGAGTGCAAAAGGCGACAGGGGTGGCTATGGCTACACCTTC.

This clone has more than one count but fewer than ten. The V call is TRBV5-1, the J call TRBJ2-1; TRBD2 agrees at 8 bases. Germline V gene data show CDR1 as SGHRS and CDR2 as YFSETQ. Trimming removed 0 bases from V and 7 bases from J; junction bases left unmatched: 3. The CDR3 is 14 amino acids. This CDR3 reads CASSLEASGNEQFF. As DNA, the CDR3 is TGCGCCAGCAGCTTGGAGGCTAGCGGGAATGAGCAGTTCTTC.

The chain combines TRBV7-2 with TRBJ2-7; 11 nucleotides match TRBD2. CDR1 and CDR2 (germline): SGHTA, FQGNSA. The CDR3 loop spans 14 amino acids. The ends lost 6 bases at V and 4 bases at J; junction bases unmatched: 5. This chain's CDR3 is CASSPGTSGYEQYF. CDR3 DNA sequence: TGTGCCAGCAGTCCCGGGACTAGCGGATACGAGCAGTACTTC.

The chain is built from TRBV5-4 and TRBJ2-7; D is undetermined. This CDR3 region has 13 residues. Germline V lookup: CDR1 SGHNT, CDR2 YYREEE (reference sequence). V was cut by 4 bases and J by 2 bases, with 10 bases left in between. CDR3 loop: CASSGPATYEQYF. The CDR3 nucleotides are TGTGCCAGCAGCGGACCAGCAACCTACGAGCAGTACTTC.

This chain connects TRBV6-6 to TRBJ1-1, with 7 bases that match TRBD1. The CDR3 is made up of 14 amino acids. J lost 3 bases, V lost 4 bases, and 5 bases had no gene match. From germline, CDR1 is MNHNY and CDR2 SVGAGI (reference sequence). CDR3 nucleotide sequence: TGTGCCAGCAGTTTAGTTACAGGGGACACTGAAGCTTTCTTT. Encoded protein: CASSLVTGDTEAFF.

The rearrangement links TRBV28 to TRBJ2-3; tentatively, D is TRBD2 (5 bases). The CDR3 loop spans 13 amino acids. Germline CDR1 MDHEN, CDR2 SYDVKM. V was trimmed by 7 bases and J by 10 bases, leaving 18 bases between them. The CDR3 protein is CASTPSLPGSQYF. The CDR3, as DNA: TGTGCCAGCACCCCCTCCCTTCCGGGGTCGCAGTATTTT.

This clone was counted only a few times. The chain uses TRBV30 and TRBJ2-3; no firm D call. V shed 2 bases and J shed 7 bases, with 22 bases lying between them. The CDR3 covers 16 residues. CDR1 GTSNPN and CDR2 SVGIG come from the germline V gene (reference sequence). The CDR3 protein is CAWSPIGGDESYTQYF. The CDR3, as DNA: TGTGCCTGGAGTCCCATTGGTGGGGATGAGTCGTATACGCAGTATTTT.

In its sample, this clone was seen a few times. This chain uses TRBV28 with TRBJ2-2, with D unresolved. Germline V CDR1 and CDR2: MDHEN, SYDVKM. V lost 8 bases and J 0 bases, leaving 7 bases between the germline ends. The CDR3 is 13 amino acids. CDR3 loop: CASVWANTGELFF. The DNA for the CDR3 is TGTGCCAGCGTTTGGGCGAACACCGGGGAGCTGTTTTTT.

The chain combines TRBV28 with TRBJ2-3; 7 bases map to TRBD1. Unmatched junction bases numbered 12, after V lost 5 bases and J lost 4 bases. The germline V gene has CDR1 MDHEN and CDR2 SYDVKM. The CDR3 extends over 16 amino acids. The CDR3 here is CASSPPPDRFPDTQYF. In nucleotides, the CDR3 is TGTGCCAGCAGTCCTCCCCCGGACAGGTTCCCAGATACGCAGTATTTT.

The J gene is TRBJ2-7, the V gene TRBV2; 7 bases map to TRBD1. The CDR3 sequence is 15 residues long. Germline V gene data show CDR1 as SNHLY and CDR2 as FYNNEI. The J segment lost 11 bases and the V segment lost 7 bases, leaving 20 bases of the junction unmatched. CDR3 loop: CASKDYGDRWGWEYF. DNA of the CDR3: TGTGCCAGCAAGGATTACGGGGACAGATGGGGTTGGGAGTACTTC.

About this clone itself: At one boundary the junction diverges from the germline segment, which might be a read error. The chain employs TRBV20-1 and TRBJ2-7, with D perhaps TRBD2 (5 bases). The germline V gene encodes CDR1 DFQATT and CDR2 SNEGSKA (reference sequence). The CDR3 is made up of 8 amino acids. CDR3 in DNA: TGCAGCGCCGCCGGGAAAATCTTC. This sequence encodes CSAAGKIF.

This clone has only a few counts. The CDR3 region is CASSPGLAEETQYF. As DNA, the CDR3 is TGTGCCAGCTCACCAGGACTAGCGGAAGAGACCCAGTACTTC. This rearrangement joins TRBV18 to TRBJ2-5; 10 bases are a match to TRBD2. The germline V gene has CDR1 KGHSH and CDR2 LQKENI. This CDR3 has 14 amino acids. The trim removed 2 bases at V and 3 bases at J, leaving 0 bases unmatched.

In its sample, this clone was seen a few times. The rearrangement uses TRBV28 and TRBJ2-3; 11 bases are a match to TRBD2. Germline lookup yields CDR1 MDHEN and CDR2 SYDVKM. CDR3 length equals 16 residues. With 4 bases clipped from V and 4 bases from J, the junction kept 7 bases outside the gene matches. The CDR3, as DNA: TGTGCCAGCAGTTCGTTAGCGGGGGGGAAACCAGATACGCAGTATTTT. Residues: CASSSLAGGKPDTQYF.

The chain couples TRBV30 to TRBJ2-1; 7 positions agree with TRBD2. The CDR3 loop spans 14 amino acids. With V trimmed by 0 bases and J by 10 bases, 9 bases remained unmatched. Germline V gene sequence: CDR1 GTSNPN, CDR2 SVGIG (reference sequence). CDR3 in amino acids: CAWSVGGRVGEQFF. DNA for the CDR3: TGTGCCTGGAGTGTAGGTGGGAGGGTGGGAGAGCAGTTCTTC. Supplemented by reference TRBV30 and TRBJ2-1, the full variable domain reads SQTIHQWPATLVQPVGSPLSLECTVEGTSNPNLYWYRQAAGRGLQLLFYSVGIGQISSEVPQNLSASRPQDRQFILSSKKLLLSDSGFYLCAWSVGGRVGEQFFGPGTRLTVL.

This chain uses TRBV9 with TRBJ2-3, with D hard to call. This CDR3 region has 15 residues. Between the trimmed V and J ends, which lost 0 bases and 2 bases, there was a span of 10 bases. Germline CDR1 reads SGDLS; CDR2 reads YYNGEE. CDR3 residues: CASSVVGSLTDTQYF. The DNA of the CDR3 is TGTGCCAGCAGCGTAGTTGGTAGCCTCACAGATACGCAGTATTTT.

This clone was counted a few times. The chain couples TRBV29-1 to TRBJ2-1, with TRBD2 matching 11 bases. The trim removed 7 bases at V and 7 bases at J, leaving 9 bases unmatched. The CDR3 is made up of 14 amino acids. Looked up from germline, CDR1 is SQVTM and CDR2 is ANQGSEA. The CDR3: CSAISGRAVNEQFF. Here the CDR3 DNA reads TGCAGCGCCATTAGCGGGAGGGCGGTAAATGAGCAGTTCTTC.

Remarks on this clone: At one of its ends the junction is not consistent with the germline gene, which may arise from a read error. The V call is TRBV7-7, the J call TRBJ2-5; no definite D call. This CDR3 contains 15 residues. The V gene's germline CDR1 is SSHAT and CDR2 FNYEAQ (reference sequence). This CDR3 reads CASSFTVLSRETQYF. The CDR3, as DNA: TGTGCTAGCAGTTTCACAGTCCTAAGCAGGGAGACCCAGTACTTC. The full variable domain, its missing parts supplied by reference TRBV7-7 and TRBJ2-5, is GAGVSQSPRYKVTKRGQDVTLRCDPISSHATLYWYQQALGQGPEFLTYFNYEAQPDKSGLPSDRFSAERPEGSISTLTIQRTEQRDSAMYRCASSFTVLSRETQYFGPGTRLLVL.

This clone appeared a few times. The CDR3 here is CASSPTPGSRGPETQYF. The CDR3 DNA sequence: TGTGCCAGCAGCCCCACCCCGGGCTCTAGGGGTCCAGAGACCCAGTACTTC. J is TRBJ2-5 and V is TRBV28; tentatively, D is TRBD1 (5 bases). The germline CDR1 and CDR2 sequences are MDHEN and SYDVKM. The V and J ends lost 6 bases and 4 bases respectively, with 24 bases between them. The CDR3 has 17 amino acids.

This chain joins TRBV10-3 and TRBJ2-1; D possibly corresponds to TRBD2 (5 bases). V shed 7 bases and J shed 0 bases, with 7 bases lying between them. The CDR3 totals 13 residues. Per the germline V gene, CDR1 is ENHRY and CDR2 is SYGVKD. Here the CDR3 reads CAITGSSYNEQFF. CDR3 nucleotides: TGTGCCATCACGGGGAGCTCCTACAATGAGCAGTTCTTC.

The rearrangement joins TRBV5-1 to TRBJ2-5; D unclear. Germline-derived CDR1 and CDR2 are SGHRS and YFSETQ. This CDR3 is 11 amino acids long. Deletions cut 5 bases from V and 10 bases from J, with 12 bases between. The CDR3 here is CASRGSADQYF. The CDR3, as DNA: TGCGCCAGCAGGGGGTCCGCCGACCAGTACTTC. The whole variable domain, filled in from reference TRBV5-1 and TRBJ2-5, reads KAGVTQTPRYLIKTRGQQVTLSCSPISGHRSVSWYQQTPGQGLQFLFEYFSETQRNKGNFPGRFSGRQFSNSRSEMNVSTLELGDSALYLCASRGSADQYFGPGTRLLVL.

This clone was counted between two and nine times. CDR3 sequence: CASSQDWANFAYEQYF. The CDR3 region has the DNA TGCGCCAGCAGCCAAGATTGGGCGAACTTCGCCTACGAGCAGTACTTC. The chain recombines TRBV4-3 with TRBJ2-7; D gene unclear. V was pared by 0 bases and J by 2 bases, with 14 bases between. Germline values: CDR1 LGHNA, CDR2 YSLEER. There are 16 residues in the CDR3.

In DNA, the CDR3 is TGTGCCAGCTCACCTCCGATCGGCCAGCGGGGTAGCGAGCAGTACTTC. Translating gives CASSPPIGQRGSEQYF. The chain has TRBV18 and TRBJ2-7; 7 bases are a match to TRBD2. The CDR3 sequence is 16 residues long. Germline trimming cut 3 bases from V and 6 bases from J; bases unmatched to any gene: 14. Germline V CDR1 and CDR2: KGHSH, LQKENI.

Note on this clone: This same CDR3 is encoded by further DNA sequences in the sample. The chain carries TRBV30 and TRBJ1-1; 11 positions match TRBD1. CDR1 and CDR2 from the germline V gene are GTSNPN and SVGIG (reference sequence). V gave up 0 bases and J gave up 4 bases; unmatched junction bases: 4. The CDR3 consists of 15 residues. The chain's CDR3 is CAWSVLGTGGTEAFF. In DNA form, the CDR3 reads TGTGCCTGGAGTGTACTCGGGACAGGGGGCACTGAAGCTTTCTTT.

The chain carries TRBV5-1 and TRBJ2-2; 10 bases match TRBD2. The CDR3 is 17 residues long. From germline, CDR1 is SGHRS and CDR2 YFSETQ. With V trimmed by 0 bases and J by 4 bases, 6 bases remained unmatched. The CDR3 spells CASSLDLAGVSTGELFF. The CDR3 DNA reads TGCGCCAGCAGCTTGGACCTAGCGGGAGTGAGCACCGGGGAGCTGTTTTTT.

The chain recombines TRBV9 with TRBJ2-3; TRBD1 matches 8 bases. V lost 4 bases to trimming and J lost 6 bases; unmatched junction nucleotides: 4. Germline-derived CDR1 and CDR2 are SGDLS and YYNGEE. This CDR3 is 13 amino acids long. The CDR3 DNA follows: TGTGCCAGCAGCTCCGACAGGGGCGATACGCAGTATTTT. The encoded protein is CASSSDRGDTQYF.

This clone was seen only a few times. The J gene is TRBJ2-7, the V gene TRBV11-1; 8 bases match TRBD1. V was clipped by 5 bases and J by 7 bases; unmatched bases: 10. The CDR3 is made up of 14 amino acids. Germline V gene lookup returns CDR1 SGHAT and CDR2 FQDESV (reference sequence). CDR3 amino acids: CASSTGQGTGEQYF. CDR3 sequence (DNA): TGTGCCAGCAGCACCGGACAGGGAACGGGAGAGCAGTACTTC.

The DNA for the CDR3 is TGCAGCGTTGAAGCCTTGACAGGGAACTCTGGAAACACCATATATTTT. Translated, it gives CSVEALTGNSGNTIYF. V is TRBV29-1 and J is TRBJ1-3; 7 nucleotides match TRBD1. Trimming at V came to 1 base and at J to 0 bases, leaving 6 bases not matched to a gene. Germline values: CDR1 SQVTM, CDR2 ANQGSEA. CDR3 length equals 16 residues.

The gene calls are TRBV7-9 and TRBJ2-1, with a weak D call TRBD1 (8 bases). Germline CDR1 SEHNR, CDR2 FQNEAQ (reference sequence). Between the trimmed V and J ends, which lost 5 bases and 7 bases, there was a span of 21 bases. The CDR3 is 16 amino acids. This CDR3 reads CASSQTGGLLRNEQFF. For the CDR3, the DNA is TGTGCCAGCAGCCAAACAGGGGGACTACTACGGAATGAGCAGTTCTTC.